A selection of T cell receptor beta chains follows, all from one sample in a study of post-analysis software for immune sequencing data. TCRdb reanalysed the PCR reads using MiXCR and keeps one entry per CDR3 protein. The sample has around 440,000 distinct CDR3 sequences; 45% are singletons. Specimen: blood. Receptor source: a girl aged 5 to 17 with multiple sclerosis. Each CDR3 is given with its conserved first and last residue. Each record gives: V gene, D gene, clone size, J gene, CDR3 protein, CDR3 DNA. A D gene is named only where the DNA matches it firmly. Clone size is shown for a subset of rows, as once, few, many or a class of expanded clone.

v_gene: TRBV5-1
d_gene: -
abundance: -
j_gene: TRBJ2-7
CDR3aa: CASSLGRGGTYEQYF
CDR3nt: TGCGCCAGCAGCTTGGGCAGGGGCGGTACCTACGAGCAGTACTTC

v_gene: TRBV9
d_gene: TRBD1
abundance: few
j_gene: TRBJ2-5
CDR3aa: CASSPSGQGARETQYF
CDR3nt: TGTGCCAGCAGCCCTAGTGGACAGGGGGCGAGAGAGACCCAGTACTTC

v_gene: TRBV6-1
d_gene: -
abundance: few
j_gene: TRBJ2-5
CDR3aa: CASKEGTGGRLETQYF
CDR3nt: TGTGCCAGCAAGGAAGGAACGGGCGGTCGACTGGAGACCCAGTACTTC

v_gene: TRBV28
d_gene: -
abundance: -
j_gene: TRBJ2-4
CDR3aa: CASSQIRQTKNIQYF
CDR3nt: TGTGCCAGCAGCCAGATCCGGCAGACTAAAAACATTCAGTACTTC

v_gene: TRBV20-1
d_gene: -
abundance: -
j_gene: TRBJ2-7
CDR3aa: CSARDPRNHEQYF
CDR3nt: TGCAGTGCTAGAGATCCCCGTAACCACGAGCAGTACTTC

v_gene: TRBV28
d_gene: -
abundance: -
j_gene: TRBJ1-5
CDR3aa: CASSFYRGPTAQGALRTSNQPQHF
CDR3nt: TGTGCCAGCAGTTTTTATCGGGGGCCAACCGCACAGGGAGCTCTCCGGACTAGCAATCAGCCCCAGCATTTT

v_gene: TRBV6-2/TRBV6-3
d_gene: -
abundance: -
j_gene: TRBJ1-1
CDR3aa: CASSSQGTSEAFF
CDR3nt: TGTGCCAGCAGTTCCCAGGGTACATCTGAAGCTTTCTTT

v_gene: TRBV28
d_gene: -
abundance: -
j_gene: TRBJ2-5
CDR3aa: CASTYFSGQAQETQYF
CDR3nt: TGTGCCAGCACCTATTTCAGCGGGCAGGCCCAAGAGACCCAGTACTTC

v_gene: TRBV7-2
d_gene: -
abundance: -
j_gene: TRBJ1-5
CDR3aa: CASSQLGQPQHF
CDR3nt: TGTGCCAGCAGCCAGTTAGGGCAGCCCCAGCATTTT

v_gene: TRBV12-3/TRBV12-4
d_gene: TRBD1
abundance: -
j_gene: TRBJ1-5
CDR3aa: CASSAAGTGPNQPQHF
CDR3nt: TGTGCCAGCAGTGCAGCCGGGACAGGGCCCAATCAGCCCCAGCATTTT

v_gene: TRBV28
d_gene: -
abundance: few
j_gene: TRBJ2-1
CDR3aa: CASSSGSSRSSYNEQFF
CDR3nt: TGTGCCAGCAGTTCTGGATCTAGCCGGAGCTCCTACAATGAGCAGTTCTTC

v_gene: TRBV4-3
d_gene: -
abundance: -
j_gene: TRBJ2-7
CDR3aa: CASSQDLRLEQYF
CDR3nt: TGCGCCAGCAGCCAAGACTTGAGGCTCGAGCAGTACTTC

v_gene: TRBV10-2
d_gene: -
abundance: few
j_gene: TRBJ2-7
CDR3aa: CASSVEIGRVTYEQYF
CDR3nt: TGCGCCAGCAGCGTGGAGATTGGCAGAGTGACCTACGAGCAGTACTTC

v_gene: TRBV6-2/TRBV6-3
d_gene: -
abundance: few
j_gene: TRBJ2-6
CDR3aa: CASQFSGANVLTF
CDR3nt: TGTGCCAGCCAGTTCTCTGGGGCCAACGTCCTGACTTTC

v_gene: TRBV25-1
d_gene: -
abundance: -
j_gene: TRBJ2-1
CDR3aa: CASSEFRGQHNEQFF
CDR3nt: TGTGCCAGCAGTGAATTCAGGGGTCAGCACAATGAGCAGTTCTTC

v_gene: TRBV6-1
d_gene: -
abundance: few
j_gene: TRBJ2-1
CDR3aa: CASSGRAPYNEQFF
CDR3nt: TGTGCCAGCAGCGGGCGGGCGCCATACAATGAGCAGTTCTTC

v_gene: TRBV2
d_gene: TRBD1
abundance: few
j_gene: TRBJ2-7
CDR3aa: CASSRDIRTGESYEQYF
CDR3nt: TGTGCCAGCAGCCGAGACATCAGGACAGGGGAAAGCTACGAGCAGTACTTC

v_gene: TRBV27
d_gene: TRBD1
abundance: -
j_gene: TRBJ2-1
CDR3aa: CACSSGQGSYNEQFF
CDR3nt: TGTGCCTGCAGTTCCGGACAGGGCTCCTACAATGAGCAGTTCTTC

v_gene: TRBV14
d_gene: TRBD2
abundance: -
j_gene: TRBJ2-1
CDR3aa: CASSQRHRGTSGTHNEQFF
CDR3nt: TGTGCCAGCAGCCAAAGACACCGGGGGACTAGCGGGACCCACAATGAGCAGTTCTTC

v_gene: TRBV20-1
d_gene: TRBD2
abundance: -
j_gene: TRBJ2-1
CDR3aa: CSARDAGGYNEQFF
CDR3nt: TGCAGTGCTAGAGATGCGGGGGGGTACAATGAGCAGTTCTTC

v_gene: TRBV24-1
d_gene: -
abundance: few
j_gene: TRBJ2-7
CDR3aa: CATSDWAGDAYEQYF
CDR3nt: TGTGCCACCAGTGATTGGGCAGGGGACGCCTACGAGCAGTACTTC

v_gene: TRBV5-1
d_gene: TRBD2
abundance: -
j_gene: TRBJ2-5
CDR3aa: CASSLAPRGTSGSQGLETQYF
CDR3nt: TGCGCCAGCAGCTTGGCGCCCCGCGGGACTAGCGGGAGTCAGGGGTTGGAGACCCAGTACTTC

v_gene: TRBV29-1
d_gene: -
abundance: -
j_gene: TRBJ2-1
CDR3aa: CSVGPASEQFF
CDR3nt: TGCAGTGTCGGACCCGCGAGTGAGCAGTTCTTC

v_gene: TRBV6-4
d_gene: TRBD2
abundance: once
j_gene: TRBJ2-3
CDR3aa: CASSDSNSGSGTDTQYF
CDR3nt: TGTGCCAGCAGTGACTCGAATAGCGGGAGTGGCACAGATACGCAGTATTTT

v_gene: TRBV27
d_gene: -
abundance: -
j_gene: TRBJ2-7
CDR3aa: CASSSLFGEQYF
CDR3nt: TGTGCCAGCAGTTCGCTTTTTGGCGAGCAGTACTTC

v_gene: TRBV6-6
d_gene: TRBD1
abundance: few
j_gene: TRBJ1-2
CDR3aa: CASSVTGGHYGYTF
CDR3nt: TGTGCCAGCAGCGTGACAGGGGGACACTATGGCTACACCTTC

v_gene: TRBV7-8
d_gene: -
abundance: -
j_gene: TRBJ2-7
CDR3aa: CASSLEIYYEQYF
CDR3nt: TGTGCCAGCAGCTTAGAAATTTACTACGAGCAGTACTTC

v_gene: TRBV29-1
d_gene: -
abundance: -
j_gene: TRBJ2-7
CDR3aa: CSVANEQYF
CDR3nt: TGCAGCGTTGCGAATGAGCAGTACTTC

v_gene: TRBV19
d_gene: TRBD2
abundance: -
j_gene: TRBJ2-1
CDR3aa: CASSPSGSYYNEQFF
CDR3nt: TGTGCCAGTTCCCCTAGCGGGAGTTACTACAATGAGCAGTTCTTC

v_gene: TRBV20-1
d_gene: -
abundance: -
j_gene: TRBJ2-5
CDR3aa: CSARTPDQETQYF
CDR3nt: TGCAGTGCTAGAACCCCCGACCAAGAGACCCAGTACTTC

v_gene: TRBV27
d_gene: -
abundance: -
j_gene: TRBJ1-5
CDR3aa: CASSLSGHQPQHF
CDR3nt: TGTGCCAGCAGTTTGTCGGGGCATCAGCCCCAGCATTTT

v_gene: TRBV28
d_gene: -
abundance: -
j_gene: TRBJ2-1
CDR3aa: CATTKWEAVNEQFF
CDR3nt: TGTGCCACTACGAAATGGGAGGCAGTCAATGAGCAGTTCTTC

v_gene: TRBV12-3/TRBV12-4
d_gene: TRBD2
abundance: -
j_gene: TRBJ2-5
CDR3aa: CASTPQAEKAGMETQYF
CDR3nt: TGTGCCAGCACCCCCCAAGCCGAGAAAGCGGGAATGGAGACCCAGTACTTC

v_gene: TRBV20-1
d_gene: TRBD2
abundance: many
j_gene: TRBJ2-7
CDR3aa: CSARWTSGGYEQYF
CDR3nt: TGCAGTGCTAGATGGACTAGCGGGGGATACGAGCAGTACTTC

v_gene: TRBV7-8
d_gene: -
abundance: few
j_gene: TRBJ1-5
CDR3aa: CASSLAPGNSNQPQHF
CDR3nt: TGTGCCAGCAGCTTAGCGCCGGGGAATAGCAATCAGCCCCAGCATTTT

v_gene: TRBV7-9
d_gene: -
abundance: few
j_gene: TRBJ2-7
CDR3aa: CASSYQGPWGEQYF
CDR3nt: TGTGCCAGCAGCTACCAGGGCCCGTGGGGGGAGCAGTACTTC

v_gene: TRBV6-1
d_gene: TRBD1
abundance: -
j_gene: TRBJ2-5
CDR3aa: CASSEGLRQGQETQYF
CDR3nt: TGTGCCAGCAGTGAGGGGTTACGACAGGGACAAGAGACCCAGTACTTC

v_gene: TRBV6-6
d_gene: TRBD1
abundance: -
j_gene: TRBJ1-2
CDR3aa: CASSYSRQGASYGYTF
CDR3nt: TGTGCCAGCAGTTACTCGAGACAGGGGGCTAGCTATGGCTACACCTTC

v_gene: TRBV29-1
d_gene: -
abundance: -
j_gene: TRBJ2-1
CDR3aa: CSVGPGSDEQFF
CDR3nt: TGCAGCGTTGGACCCGGGAGCGATGAGCAGTTCTTC

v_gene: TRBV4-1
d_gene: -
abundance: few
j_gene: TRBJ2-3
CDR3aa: CASSHQRVGTDTQYF
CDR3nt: TGCGCCAGCAGCCACCAGCGGGTGGGCACAGATACGCAGTATTTT

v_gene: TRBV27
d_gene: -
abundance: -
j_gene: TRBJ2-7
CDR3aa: CASSSGRGYDEQYF
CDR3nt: TGTGCCAGCAGTTCGGGACGGGGTTACGACGAGCAGTACTTC